This T cell receptor beta chain was identified during a study of blood T cell repertoires in COVID-19. Whole-study context: Researchers got acute and convalescent COVID-19 samples from the United States, Italy and Spain.

Someone with COVID-19 had been met by exposed participants within 2 weeks before study entry. J gave up 0 bases and V 4 bases, and 4 bases lay outside the gene matches. Germline V lookup: CDR1 SQVTM, CDR2 ANQGSEA. The CDR3 is 14 residues long. Some clones are missing from TCRdb's copy, which holds only in-frame ones; the method was immunoSEQ multiplex PCR. The sample holds 150,000 to 200,000 clones, 60% to 80% seen once. The rearrangement uses TRBV29-1 and TRBJ2-7; 9 bases align to TRBD1. The sequence was obtained from a man aged 60-69 years who had been exposed to COVID-19. Sequences were obtained from PBMCs or T cells enriched from blood (not recorded which). This CDR3 is CSVGGQGYSYEQYF. DNA of the CDR3: TGCAGCGTTGGGGGACAGGGTTACTCCTACGAGCAGTACTTC.